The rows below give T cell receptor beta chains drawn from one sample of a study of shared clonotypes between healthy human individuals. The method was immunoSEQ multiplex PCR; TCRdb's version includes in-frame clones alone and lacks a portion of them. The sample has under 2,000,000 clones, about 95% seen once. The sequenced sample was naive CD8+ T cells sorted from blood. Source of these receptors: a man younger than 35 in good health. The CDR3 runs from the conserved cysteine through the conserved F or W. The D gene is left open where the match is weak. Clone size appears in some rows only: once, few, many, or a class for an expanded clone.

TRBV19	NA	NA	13	CASSPGLSYEQYF
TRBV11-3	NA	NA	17	CASSPGAGQGGTGELFF
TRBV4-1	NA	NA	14	CASSQVGDGYGYTF
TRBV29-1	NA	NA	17	CSAHVGVDRASQETQYF
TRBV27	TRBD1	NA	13	CATGRDRVDEQYF
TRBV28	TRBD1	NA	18	CASSRDATQGVYNSPLHF
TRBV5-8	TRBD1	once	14	CASSLGQGNSPLHF
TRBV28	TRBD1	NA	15	CASSSQGEENTEAFF
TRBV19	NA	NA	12	CASSSVAGELFF
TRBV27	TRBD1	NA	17	CASTDTAAGGANGELFF
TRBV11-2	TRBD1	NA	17	CASSEIADRAYNSPLHF
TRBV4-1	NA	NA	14	CASSPGTSNYGYTF
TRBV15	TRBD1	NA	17	CATSRPAGTGGQETQYF
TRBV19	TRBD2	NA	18	CASSSGLAGAFSTDTQYF
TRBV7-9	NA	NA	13	CASSPGPGYGYTF
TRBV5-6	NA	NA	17	CASSTDPSGARYSGYTF
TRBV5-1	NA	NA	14	CASSFFGTAYEQYF
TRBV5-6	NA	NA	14	CASSLISASYEQYF
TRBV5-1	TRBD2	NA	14	CASSPTGGSYEQYF
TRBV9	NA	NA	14	CASSVDGVTDTQYF
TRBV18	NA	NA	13	CATGLSSYNEQFF
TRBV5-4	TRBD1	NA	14	CASSPDRAHYGYTF
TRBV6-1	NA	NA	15	CASRLTEPGANVLTF
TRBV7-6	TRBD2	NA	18	CASSPGLAGAETPYEQYF
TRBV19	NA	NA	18	CASSFLPGQDMEHGKLFF
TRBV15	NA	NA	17	CATSTSFGGYSNQPQHF
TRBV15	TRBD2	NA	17	CATSRDRDSGFTYEQYF
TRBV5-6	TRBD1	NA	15	CASSSGTGVGNTIYF
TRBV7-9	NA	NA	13	CASSSSLGETQYF
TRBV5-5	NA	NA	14	CASSSLLGSYEQYF
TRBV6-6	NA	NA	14	CASSSGTGADGYTF
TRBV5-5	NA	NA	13	CASSLDIMYEQYF
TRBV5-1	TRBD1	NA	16	CASSQSGTANIYGYTF
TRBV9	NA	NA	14	CASSEGGAGNIQYF
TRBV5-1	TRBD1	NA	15	CASSPGQGAGDEQFF
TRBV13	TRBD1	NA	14	CASSARTGNYGYTF
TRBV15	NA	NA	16	CATSRGHQRVQETQYF
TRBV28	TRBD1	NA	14	CASSPGGEGETQYF
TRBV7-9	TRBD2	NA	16	CASSFSPGRAEETQYF
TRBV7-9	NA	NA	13	CASSFTELNEQFF
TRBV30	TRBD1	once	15	CAWTLGTGSTDTQYF
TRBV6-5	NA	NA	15	CASSADSYSNQPQHF
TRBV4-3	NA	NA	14	CASSPGGNYNEQFF
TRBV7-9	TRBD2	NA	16	CASSLSAGAFYNEQFF
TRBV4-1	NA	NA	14	CASSQDPSSYEQYF